The T cell receptor beta chain under discussion was sequenced for a study of blood T cell repertoires in COVID-19. Study details: COVID-19 samples from acute and convalescent phases originated in the United States, Italy and Spain. Nucleic acid was either cDNA or gDNA, and it came from T cells, B-cell-depleted T cells, or PBMCs.

The germline V and J ends were trimmed by 3 bases and 6 bases, with 17 bases remaining between them. CDR1 and CDR2 from the germline V gene are LNHDA and SQIVND (reference sequence). This CDR3 has 15 residues. Authors' methods: The assay estimated nucleated cells by amplifying reference gene primers. Repertoires were generated with immunoSEQ multiplex PCR, while TCRdb's copy carries only in-frame clones and drops some. V and J calls and clone size are those listed in that table; D and trimming were worked out from the DNA. Of just over 650,000 clones in the sample, approximately 90% are singletons; the top ten hold 0.2% to 0.3%.

The V gene is TRBV19, the J gene TRBJ1-2, with D tentatively TRBD1 (5 bases). The TCR comes from a woman under 30 with acute or convalescent COVID-19. Sample: peripheral blood. The CDR3 reads CASSIQGAKAHGYTF. CDR3 in DNA: TGTGCCAGTAGTATCCAGGGTGCTAAGGCTCATGGCTACACCTTC.